This entry features one TCR beta chain sequence. The protocol was immunoSEQ multiplex PCR, while the TCRdb copy is restricted to in-frame clones and leaves out a portion. Of some 150,000 clones in the sample, almost 90% are singletons; the top ten hold about 2.3%. Germline-derived CDR1 and CDR2 are SQVTM and ANQGSEA. J gave up 8 bases and V 7 bases, and 8 bases lay outside the gene matches. The CDR3 extends over 12 amino acids. The data were obtained in a study of blood T cell repertoires in COVID-19. Background on the study: Samples representing acute and convalescent COVID-19 were sourced from the United States, Italy and Spain. The analysed material was cDNA or gDNA that came from T cells, B-cell-depleted T cells, or PBMCs.

The sequence derives from a human donor in a cohort sampled during active COVID-19. Sequenced: peripheral blood. The rearrangement uses TRBV29-1 and TRBJ2-1; 7 bases line up with TRBD2. The CDR3, as DNA: TGCAGCGCCGGAAGACTAGCCGATGAGCAGTTCTTC. Its protein is CSAGRLADEQFF.